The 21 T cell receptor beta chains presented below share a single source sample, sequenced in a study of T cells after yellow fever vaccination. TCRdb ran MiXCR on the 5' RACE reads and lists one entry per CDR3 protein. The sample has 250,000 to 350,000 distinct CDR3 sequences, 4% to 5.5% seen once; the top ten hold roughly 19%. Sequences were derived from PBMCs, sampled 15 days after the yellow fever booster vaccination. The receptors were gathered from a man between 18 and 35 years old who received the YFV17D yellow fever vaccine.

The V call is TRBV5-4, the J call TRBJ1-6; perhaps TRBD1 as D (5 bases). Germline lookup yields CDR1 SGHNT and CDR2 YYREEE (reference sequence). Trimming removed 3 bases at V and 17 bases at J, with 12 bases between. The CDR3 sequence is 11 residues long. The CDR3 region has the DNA TGTGCCAGCAGCTCAGCCAGGGACTTCCACTTT. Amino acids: CASSSARDFHF.

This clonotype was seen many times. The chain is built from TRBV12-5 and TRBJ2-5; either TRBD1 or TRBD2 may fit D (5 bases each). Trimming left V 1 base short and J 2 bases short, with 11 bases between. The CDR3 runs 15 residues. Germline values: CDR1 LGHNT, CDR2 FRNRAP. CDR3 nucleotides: TGTGCTAGTGGTTTGGAAGGGTGGGGGCAAGAGACCCAGTACTTC. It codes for CASGLEGWGQETQYF.

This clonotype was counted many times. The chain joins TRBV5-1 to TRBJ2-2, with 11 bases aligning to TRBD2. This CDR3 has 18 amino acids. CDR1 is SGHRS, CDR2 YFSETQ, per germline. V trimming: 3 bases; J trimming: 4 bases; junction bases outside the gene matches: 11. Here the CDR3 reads CASSSSSGGGRGTGELFF. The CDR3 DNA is TGCGCCAGCAGCTCGAGTAGCGGGGGGGGACGCGGCACCGGGGAGCTGTTTTTT.

The CDR3 here is CASTTAGGRTDTQYF. DNA of the CDR3: TGCGCCAGCACCACCGCCGGGGGCAGGACAGATACGCAGTATTTT. The chain is built from TRBV5-1 and TRBJ2-3; D may correspond to TRBD1 or TRBD2 (6 bases each). Trimming took off 6 bases at V and 3 bases at J, with 17 bases between the two ends. CDR3 size: 15 residues. Germline V gene sequence: CDR1 SGHRS, CDR2 YFSETQ.

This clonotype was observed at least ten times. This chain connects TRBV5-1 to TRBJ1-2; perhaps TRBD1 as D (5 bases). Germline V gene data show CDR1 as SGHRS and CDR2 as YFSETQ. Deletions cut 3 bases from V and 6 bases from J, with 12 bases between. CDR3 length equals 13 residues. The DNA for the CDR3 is TGCGCCAGCAGCTCCGAAGGGACTAATGGCTACACCTTC. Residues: CASSSEGTNGYTF.

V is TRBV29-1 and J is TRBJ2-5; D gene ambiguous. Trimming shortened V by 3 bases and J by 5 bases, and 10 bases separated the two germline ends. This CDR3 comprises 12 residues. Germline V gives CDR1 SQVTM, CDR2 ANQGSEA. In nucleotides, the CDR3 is TGCAGCGTTGACGTGGTTGGGGAGACCCAGTACTTC. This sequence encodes CSVDVVGETQYF.

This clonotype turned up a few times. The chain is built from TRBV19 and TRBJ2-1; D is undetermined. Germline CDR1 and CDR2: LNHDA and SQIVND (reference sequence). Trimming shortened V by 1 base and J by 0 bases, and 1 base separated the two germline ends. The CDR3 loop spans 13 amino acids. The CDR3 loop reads CASSIGSYNEQFF. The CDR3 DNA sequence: TGTGCCAGTAGTATAGGCTCCTACAATGAGCAGTTCTTC.

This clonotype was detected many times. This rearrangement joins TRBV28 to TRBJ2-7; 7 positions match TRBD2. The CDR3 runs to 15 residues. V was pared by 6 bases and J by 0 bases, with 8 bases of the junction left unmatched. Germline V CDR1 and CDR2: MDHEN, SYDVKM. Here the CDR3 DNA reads TGTGCCAGCAGCAGAAGCGGGGCGAGCTCCTACGAGCAGTACGTC. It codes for CASSRSGASSYEQYV.

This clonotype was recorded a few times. The CDR3, as DNA: TGCGCCAGCAGCCAAGACGCCGGGACAGGGGCCGCCTACGAGCAGTACTTC. Protein sequence: CASSQDAGTGAAYEQYF. The chain uses TRBV4-1 and TRBJ2-7, with TRBD1 matching 10 bases. Germline CDR1 is MGHRA and CDR2 is YSYEKL. V was pared by 0 bases and J by 2 bases, with 7 bases of the junction left unmatched. The CDR3 has 17 amino acids.

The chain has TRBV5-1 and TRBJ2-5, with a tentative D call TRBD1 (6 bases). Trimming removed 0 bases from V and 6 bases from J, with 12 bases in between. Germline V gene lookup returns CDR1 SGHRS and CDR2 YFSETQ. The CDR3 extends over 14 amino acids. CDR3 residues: CASSLELGGKTQYF. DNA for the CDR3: TGCGCCAGCAGCTTGGAGTTAGGGGGAAAGACCCAGTACTTC.

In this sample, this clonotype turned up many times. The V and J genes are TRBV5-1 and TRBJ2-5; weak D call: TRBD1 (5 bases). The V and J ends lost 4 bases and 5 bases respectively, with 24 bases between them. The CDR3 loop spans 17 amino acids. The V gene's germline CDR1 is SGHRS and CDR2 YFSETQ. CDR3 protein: CASSPTGGRNGEETQYF. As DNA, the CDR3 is TGCGCCAGCAGCCCCACAGGCGGCCGAAATGGCGAGGAGACCCAGTACTTC.

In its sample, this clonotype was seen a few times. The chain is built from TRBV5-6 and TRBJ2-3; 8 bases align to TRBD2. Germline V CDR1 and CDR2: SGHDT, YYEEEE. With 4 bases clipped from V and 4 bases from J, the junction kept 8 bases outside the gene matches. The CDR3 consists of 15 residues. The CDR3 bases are TGTGCCAGCAGCCCAGTAGCGGGGAGTTCAGATACGCAGTATTTT. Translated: CASSPVAGSSDTQYF.

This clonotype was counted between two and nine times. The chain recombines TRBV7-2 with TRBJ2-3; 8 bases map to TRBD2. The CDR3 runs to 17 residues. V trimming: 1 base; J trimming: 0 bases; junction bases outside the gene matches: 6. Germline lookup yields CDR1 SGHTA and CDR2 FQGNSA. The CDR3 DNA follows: TGTGCCAGCAGCTTAGTATTAGCGGGGCCTAGCACAGATACGCAGTATTTT. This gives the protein CASSLVLAGPSTDTQYF.

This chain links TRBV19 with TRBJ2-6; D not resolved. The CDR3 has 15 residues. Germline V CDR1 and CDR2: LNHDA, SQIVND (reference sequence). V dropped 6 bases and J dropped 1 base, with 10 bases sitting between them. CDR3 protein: CASSGSVSGANVLTF. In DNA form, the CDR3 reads TGTGCCAGTAGCGGCAGTGTGTCTGGGGCCAACGTCCTGACTTTC.

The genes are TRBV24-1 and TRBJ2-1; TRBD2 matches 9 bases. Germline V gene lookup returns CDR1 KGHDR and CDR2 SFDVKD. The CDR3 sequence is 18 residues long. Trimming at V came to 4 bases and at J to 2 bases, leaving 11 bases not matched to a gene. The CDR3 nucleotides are TGTGCCACCAGTGACCTTCGCGGGGGGGCTGGAACCTACAATGAGCAGTTCTTC. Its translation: CATSDLRGGAGTYNEQFF.

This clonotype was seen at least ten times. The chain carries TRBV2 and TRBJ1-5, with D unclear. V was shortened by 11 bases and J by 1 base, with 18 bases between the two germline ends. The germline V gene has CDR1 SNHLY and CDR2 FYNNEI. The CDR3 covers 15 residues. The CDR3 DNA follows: TGTGCCGGATCCTCCGGAATAGGCAGCAATCAGCCCCAGCATTTT. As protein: CAGSSGIGSNQPQHF.

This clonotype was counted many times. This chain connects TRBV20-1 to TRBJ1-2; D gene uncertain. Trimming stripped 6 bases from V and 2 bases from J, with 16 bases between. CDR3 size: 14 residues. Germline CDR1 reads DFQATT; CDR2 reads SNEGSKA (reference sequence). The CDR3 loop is CSARTQGINYGYTF. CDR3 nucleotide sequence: TGCAGTGCCAGAACACAAGGAATCAACTATGGCTACACCTTC.

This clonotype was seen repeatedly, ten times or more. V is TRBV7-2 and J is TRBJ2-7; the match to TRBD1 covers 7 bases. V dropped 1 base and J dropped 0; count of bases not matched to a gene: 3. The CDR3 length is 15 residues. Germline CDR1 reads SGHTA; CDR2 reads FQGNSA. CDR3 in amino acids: CASSLGGGGSYEQYF. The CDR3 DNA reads TGTGCCAGCAGCTTAGGAGGGGGCGGCTCCTACGAGCAGTACTTC.

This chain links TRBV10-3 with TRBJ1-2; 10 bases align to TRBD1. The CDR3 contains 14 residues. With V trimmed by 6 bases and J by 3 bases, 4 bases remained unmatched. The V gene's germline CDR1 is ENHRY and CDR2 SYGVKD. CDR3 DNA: TGTGCCATCAGCAGGGACAGGGGTTACTATGGCTACACCTTC. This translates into CAISRDRGYYGYTF.

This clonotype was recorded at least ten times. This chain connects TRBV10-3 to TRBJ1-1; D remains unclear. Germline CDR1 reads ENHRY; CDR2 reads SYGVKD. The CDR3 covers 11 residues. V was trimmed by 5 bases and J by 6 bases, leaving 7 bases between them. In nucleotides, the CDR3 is TGTGCCATCAGTACCCAGGCTGAAGCTTTCTTT. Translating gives CAISTQAEAFF.

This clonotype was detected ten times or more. As DNA, the CDR3 is TGTGCCAGCAGTGACGGGACAGGGGCAGATACGCAGTATTTT. Residues: CASSDGTGADTQYF. V is TRBV6-4 and J is TRBJ2-3; the match to TRBD1 covers 10 bases. CDR1 MRHNA and CDR2 SNTAGT come from the germline V gene. V dropped 2 bases and J dropped 4; count of bases not matched to a gene: 0. This CDR3 has 14 amino acids.